A selection of T cell receptor beta chains follows, all from one sample in a study of beta chain features in type 1 diabetes. TCRdb keeps only in-frame clones here, not all; method: immunoSEQ multiplex PCR. The sample consists of hundreds of thousands of clones, around 15% of them appearing once. Sequenced input: naive CD4+ T cells from blood. The receptors here all came from a man aged 18 to 30 with type 1 diabetes. CDR3s leave out the opening cysteine and the closing phenylalanine or tryptophan.

J gene | V gene | CDR3 protein
TRBJ2-7 | TRBV10-3 | AISETLGTKQY
TRBJ2-7 | TRBV30 | AWSALAGVSYEQY
TRBJ2-7 | TRBV30 | AWSVAYEQY
TRBJ2-5 | TRBV4-1 | ASSQQLEETQY
TRBJ2-3 | TRBV7-9 | ASSSPRTSGTDTQY
TRBJ2-3 | TRBV4-2 | ASSPRLAGAGDTQY
TRBJ1-1 | TRBV4-2 | ASSQSGSMNTEAF
TRBJ2-7 | TRBV29-1 | SAGELYEQY
TRBJ2-7 | TRBV23-1 | ASSQSAASEQY
TRBJ2-7 | TRBV28 | ASIGGAPTYEQY
TRBJ2-3 | TRBV12-5 | ASGLGTTDTQY
TRBJ1-6 | TRBV7-6 | ASSLEGRASINSPLH
TRBJ1-6 | TRBV2 | ASRPDGVILGSPLH
TRBJ2-5 | TRBV18 | ASSPNRQETQY
TRBJ2-5 | TRBV11-2 | ASSFLRDYPQETQY
TRBJ1-1 | TRBV5-1 | ASSLKVSGTEAF
TRBJ2-6 | TRBV7-9 | ASELWGANVLT
TRBJ1-1 | TRBV7-2 | ASSSSMNTEAF
TRBJ2-1 | TRBV10-3 | AISASLAASYNEQF
TRBJ2-5 | TRBV30 | AWRAGGLSKTQY
TRBJ2-5 | TRBV5-1 | ASGMDGQYQETQY
TRBJ2-7 | TRBV30 | ACGTALYEQY
TRBJ2-5 | TRBV5-5 | ASSLGEETQY
TRBJ2-7 | TRBV6-6 | ASKSAPDKQY
TRBJ1-5 | TRBV10-3 | AISEGPGGGNQPQH
TRBJ2-3 | TRBV5-1 | ASNGDTQY
TRBJ2-7 | TRBV6-5 | ASRTGLVEQY
TRBJ2-1 | TRBV4-1 | ASSHRRGGRQVGDEQF
TRBJ1-1 | TRBV2 | ATRQDRDTEAF
TRBJ1-2 | TRBV19 | ASSVSGTVSYT
TRBJ2-7 | TRBV27 | ASSLSWQGRGEQY
TRBJ1-6 | TRBV7-9 | ASSLTDRGPLH
TRBJ2-7 | TRBV10-2 | ASSDRTGRYEQY
TRBJ2-4 | TRBV5-1 | ASSPPGQNIQY
TRBJ2-7 | TRBV15 | ATSRDQLGTYEQY
TRBJ1-6 | TRBV18 | ASSLGPGSPLH
TRBJ2-7 | TRBV7-9 | ASSGRLGEQY
TRBJ2-7 | TRBV7-2 | ASSGPGTTSYEQY
TRBJ2-7 | TRBV9 | ASRGAQARRDISSYEQY
TRBJ2-7 | TRBV6-5 | ASSPLTASYEQY